This T cell receptor (beta chain) is from a study of blood T cells in healthy people across ages. This clonotype was seen a few times. A sample-barcoded 5' primer and a J-beta primer mix were used in a second PCR of roughly 7 to 12 cycles. Via MiXCR, TCRdb re-called the 5' RACE reads, giving one row per CDR3 protein. Of roughly 1,300,000 distinct CDR3 sequences listed, 55% to 75% are singletons. The TCR originated in a man aged 18 to 35 in good health. The sequenced sample consisted of blood.

CDR3 DNA sequence: TGTGCCAGCAGCTTAGGAAGGGGCGGTGGCTATGGCTACACCTTC. Translation gives CASSLGRGGGYGYTF. V is TRBV7-9 and J is TRBJ1-2; possibly TRBD1 for D (5 bases). The ends were cut back, 1 base at V and 4 bases at J, with 13 bases in the middle. The CDR3 has 15 amino acids. Germline assignment: CDR1 SEHNR and CDR2 FQNEAQ (reference sequence). Full variable domain (rest looked up from reference TRBV7-9 and TRBJ1-2): DTGVSQNPRHKITKRGQNVTFRCDPISEHNRLYWYRQTLGQGPEFLTYFQNEAQLEKSRLLSDRFSAERPKGSFSTLEIQRTEQGDSAMYLCASSLGRGGGYGYTFGSGTRLTVV.